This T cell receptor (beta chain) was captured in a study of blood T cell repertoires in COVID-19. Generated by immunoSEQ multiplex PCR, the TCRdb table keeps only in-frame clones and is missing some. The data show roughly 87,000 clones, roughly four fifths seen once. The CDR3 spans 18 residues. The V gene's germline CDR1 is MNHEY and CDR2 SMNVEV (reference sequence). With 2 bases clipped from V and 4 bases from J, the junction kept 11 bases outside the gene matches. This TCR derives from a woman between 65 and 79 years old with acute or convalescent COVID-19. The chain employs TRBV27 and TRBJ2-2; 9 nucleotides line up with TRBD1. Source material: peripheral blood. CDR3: CASSLEAPDRGVTGELFF. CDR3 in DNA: TGTGCCAGCAGTTTAGAGGCCCCTGACAGGGGGGTCACCGGGGAGCTGTTTTTT.